The table lists the clone carrying this T cell receptor (beta chain) with many counts. The antigen is undetermined. Genomic DNA was employed as the template in profiling TCR beta VDJ and CDR3. TCRdb independently ran MiXCR on the reads; one entry per CDR3 protein. The sample includes around 430,000 distinct CDR3 sequences, around 30% seen only once; the top ten take around 0.82%. The CDR3 sequence is 15 residues long. CDR1 is SEHNR and CDR2 is FQNEAQ in the germline V gene (reference sequence). V was pared by 5 bases and J by 1 base, with 14 bases between. This record belongs to a study of CD8+CD57+ T cells in acquired aplastic anemia. On the study more broadly: Recorded DNA amounts for sorted CD4+ and CD8+ cells had an average of around 3.4 ug. Whole-study findings and limits: Patients showed no significant difference from controls in CD8+ Simpson's diversity.

Only patients with CD8+CD57+ cell expansion on flow cytometry were chosen for sequencing. The genes are TRBV7-9 and TRBJ1-2; no firm D call. This TCR derives from a human donor with aplastic anemia. The specimen sequenced was sorted CD4+, CD8+, or CD8+CD57+ T cells (not recorded which) from PBMCs. The CDR3 sequence is CASSLTLTSNYGYTF. The DNA for the CDR3 is TGTGCCAGCAGCCTAACCCTCACAAGTAACTATGGCTACACCTTC.